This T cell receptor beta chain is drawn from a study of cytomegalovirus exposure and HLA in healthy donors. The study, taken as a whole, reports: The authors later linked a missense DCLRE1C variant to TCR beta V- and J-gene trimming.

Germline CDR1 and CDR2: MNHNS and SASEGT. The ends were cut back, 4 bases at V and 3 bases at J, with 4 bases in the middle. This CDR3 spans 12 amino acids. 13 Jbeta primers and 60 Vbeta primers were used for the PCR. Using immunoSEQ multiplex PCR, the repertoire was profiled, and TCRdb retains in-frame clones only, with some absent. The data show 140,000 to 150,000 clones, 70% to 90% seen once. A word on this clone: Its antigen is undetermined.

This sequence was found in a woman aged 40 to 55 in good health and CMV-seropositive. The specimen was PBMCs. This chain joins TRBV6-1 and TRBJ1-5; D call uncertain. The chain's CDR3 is CASSGANQPQHF. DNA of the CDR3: TGTGCCAGCAGTGGGGCCAATCAGCCCCAGCATTTT.